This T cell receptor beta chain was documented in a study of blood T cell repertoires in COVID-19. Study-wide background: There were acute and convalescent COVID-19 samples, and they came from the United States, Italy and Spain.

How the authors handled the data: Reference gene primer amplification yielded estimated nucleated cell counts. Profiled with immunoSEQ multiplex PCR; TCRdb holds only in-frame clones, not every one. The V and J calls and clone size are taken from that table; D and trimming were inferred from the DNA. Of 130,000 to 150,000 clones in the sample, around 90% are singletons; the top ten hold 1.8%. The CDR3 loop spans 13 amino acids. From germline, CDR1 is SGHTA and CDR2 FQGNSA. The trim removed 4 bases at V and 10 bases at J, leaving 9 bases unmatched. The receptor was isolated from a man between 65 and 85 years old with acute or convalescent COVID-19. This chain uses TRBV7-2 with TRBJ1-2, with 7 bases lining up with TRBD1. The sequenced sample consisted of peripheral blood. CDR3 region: CASSSGQDKAYTF. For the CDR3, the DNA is TGTGCCAGCAGCTCAGGACAGGATAAGGCCTACACCTTC. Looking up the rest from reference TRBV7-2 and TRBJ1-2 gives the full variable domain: GAGVSQSPSNKVTEKGKDVELRCDPISGHTALYWYRQSLGQGLEFLIYFQGNSAPDKSGLPSDRFSAERTGGSVSTLTIQRTQQEDSAVYLCASSSGQDKAYTFGSGTRLTVV.